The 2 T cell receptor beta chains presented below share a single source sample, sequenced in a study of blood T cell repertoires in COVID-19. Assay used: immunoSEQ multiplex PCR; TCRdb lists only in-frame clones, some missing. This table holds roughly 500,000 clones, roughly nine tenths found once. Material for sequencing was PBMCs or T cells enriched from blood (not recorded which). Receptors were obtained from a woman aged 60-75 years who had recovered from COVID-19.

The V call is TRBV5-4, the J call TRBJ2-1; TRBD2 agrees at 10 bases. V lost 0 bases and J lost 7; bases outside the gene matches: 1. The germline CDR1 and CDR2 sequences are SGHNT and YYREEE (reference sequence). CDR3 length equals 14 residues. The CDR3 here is CASSLVTSGNEQFF. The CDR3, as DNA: TGTGCCAGCAGCTTGGTGACTAGCGGGAATGAGCAGTTCTTC.

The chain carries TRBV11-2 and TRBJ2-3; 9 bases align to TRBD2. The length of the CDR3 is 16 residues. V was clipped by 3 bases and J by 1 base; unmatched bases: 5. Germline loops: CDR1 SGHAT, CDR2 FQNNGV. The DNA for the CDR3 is TGTGCCAGCAGCTTGGGGAGCGGGGGGCGCACAGATACGCAGTATTTT. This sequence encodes CASSLGSGGRTDTQYF.